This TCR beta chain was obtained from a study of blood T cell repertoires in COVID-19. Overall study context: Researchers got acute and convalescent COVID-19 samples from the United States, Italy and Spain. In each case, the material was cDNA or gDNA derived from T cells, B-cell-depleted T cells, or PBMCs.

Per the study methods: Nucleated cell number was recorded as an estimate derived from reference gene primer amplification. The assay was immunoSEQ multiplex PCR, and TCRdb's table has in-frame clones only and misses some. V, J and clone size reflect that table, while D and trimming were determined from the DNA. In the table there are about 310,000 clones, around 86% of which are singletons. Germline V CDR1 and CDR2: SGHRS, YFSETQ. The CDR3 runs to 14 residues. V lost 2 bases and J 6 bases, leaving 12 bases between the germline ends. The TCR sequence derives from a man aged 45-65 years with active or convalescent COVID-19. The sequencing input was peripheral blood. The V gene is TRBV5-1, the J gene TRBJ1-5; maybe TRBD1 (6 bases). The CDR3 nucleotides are TGCGCCAGCAGCTTTAGTACAGGGTCTCAGCCCCAGCATTTT. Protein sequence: CASSFSTGSQPQHF. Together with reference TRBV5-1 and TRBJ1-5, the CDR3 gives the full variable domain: KAGVTQTPRYLIKTRGQQVTLSCSPISGHRSVSWYQQTPGQGLQFLFEYFSETQRNKGNFPGRFSGRQFSNSRSEMNVSTLELGDSALYLCASSFSTGSQPQHFGDGTRLSIL.